The 10 T cell receptor beta chains reported below all come from one sample, sequenced in a study of blood T cells in healthy people across ages. For the second PCR, which ran for roughly 6 to 12 cycles, a sample-barcoded 5' primer and a J-beta primer mix were used. TCRdb reprocessed the 5' RACE reads via MiXCR and lists one record per CDR3 protein. Counted here are roughly 1,100,000 distinct CDR3 sequences, approximately 25% occurring once; the ten biggest clones make up about 0.72%. These same data were also listed under a study on T cells of mothers and their children.

Material: blood. The receptors shown here come from a girl aged 2-9 years in good health.

CDR3 in amino acids: CASSQIAGLNKETQYF. CDR3 DNA sequence: TGCGCCAGCAGCCAAATCGCAGGACTCAATAAAGAGACCCAGTACTTC. This chain uses TRBV4-3 with TRBJ2-5; D might be TRBD2 (5 bases). This CDR3 comprises 16 residues. Between the trimmed V and J ends, which lost 2 bases and 3 bases, there was a span of 16 bases. Per the germline V gene, CDR1 is LGHNA and CDR2 is YSLEER.

This clonotype came up a few times. V and J are TRBV3-1 and TRBJ2-1, with 7 bases aligning to TRBD1. V was pared by 3 bases and J by 4 bases, with 12 bases of the junction left unmatched. This CDR3 has 17 residues. Germline CDR1 LGHDT, CDR2 YNNKEL (reference sequence). The CDR3 protein is CASSQEYRGVLYNEQFF. In DNA form, the CDR3 reads TGTGCCAGCAGCCAGGAATACAGGGGCGTTTTGTACAATGAGCAGTTCTTC.

J is TRBJ2-5 and V is TRBV7-2; TRBD1 is a possible D gene (5 bases). CDR3 length: 15 residues. The germline V gene encodes CDR1 SGHTA and CDR2 FQGNSA. The V end lost 5 bases, the J end lost 7 bases, and 20 bases lay between the germline ends. The CDR3: CASSQRYQGSGTQYF. In nucleotides, the CDR3 is TGTGCCAGCAGCCAACGCTACCAGGGTTCAGGGACCCAGTACTTC.

This clonotype occurred a few times. This chain uses TRBV19 with TRBJ2-5, with D tentatively TRBD1 or TRBD2 (5 bases each). The DNA end lines up better with TRBJ2-1; the J call may be wrong. CDR1 and CDR2 from the germline V gene are LNHDA and SQIVND (reference sequence). The CDR3 consists of 17 residues. The chain's CDR3 is CASSIPPGQVFYNEQFF. The CDR3, as DNA: TGTGCCAGTAGTATACCTCCGGGGCAGGTCTTTTACAATGAGCAGTTCTTC.

This clonotype was seen a handful of times. The chain has TRBV5-1 and TRBJ2-7; a possible D gene is TRBD1 (6 bases). From germline, CDR1 is SGHRS and CDR2 YFSETQ. The CDR3 length is 12 residues. Trimming stripped 3 bases from V and 7 bases from J, with 11 bases between. Here the CDR3 reads CASSSSGEEQYF. CDR3 coding DNA: TGCGCCAGCAGCTCCTCAGGGGAAGAGCAGTACTTC.

V is TRBV5-1 and J is TRBJ2-2; tentative D call: TRBD1 (5 bases). The germline V and J ends were trimmed by 6 bases and 2 bases, with 17 bases remaining between them. The CDR3 has 16 residues. Germline CDR1 reads SGHRS; CDR2 reads YFSETQ. In DNA, the CDR3 is TGCGCCAGCACCATACAGGCCAGCGCTAACACCGGGGAGCTGTTTTTT. Translated: CASTIQASANTGELFF.

V is TRBV5-6 and J is TRBJ2-5; D is ambiguous. The assigned J gene may be wrong: the sequence end matches TRBJ2-1 better. Germline V CDR1 and CDR2: SGHDT, YYEEEE. The CDR3 consists of 12 residues. The CDR3 is CASTRRPNEQFF. The DNA of the CDR3 is TGTGCCAGCACCCGAAGACCAAATGAGCAGTTCTTC.

The chain is built from TRBV12-3 or TRBV12-4 and TRBJ2-5; 15 nucleotides line up with TRBD2. The J call may be in error: the DNA end matches TRBJ2-1 better. The CDR3 has 15 amino acids. In DNA form, the CDR3 reads TGTGCCAGCAGTCCCCGGACTAGCGGGGGGGTAAAGCAGTTCTTC. As protein: CASSPRTSGGVKQFF.

This clonotype was seen a handful of times. The V call is TRBV6-1, the J call TRBJ2-2; possible D gene TRBD2, 7 bases. V was shortened by 1 base and J by 6 bases, with 12 bases between the two germline ends. Germline V gene data show CDR1 as MNHNS and CDR2 as SASEGT. This CDR3 is 15 amino acids long. The CDR3 DNA follows: TGTGCCAGCAGTGAAGGCTGGCGGGGGCCCGGGGAGCTGTTTTTT. Its translation is CASSEGWRGPGELFF.

This clonotype was counted many times. The V call is TRBV12-3 or TRBV12-4, the J call TRBJ2-3; D not certain. The ends were cut back, 6 bases at V and 0 bases at J, with 4 bases in the middle. The CDR3 has 12 amino acids. The CDR3 is CASSFSTDTQYF. CDR3 nucleotide sequence: TGTGCCAGCAGCTTCAGCACAGATACGCAGTATTTT.